This T cell receptor (beta chain) stems from a study of CD4 T cells in relation to SARS-CoV-2 and coronaviruses. Notes on the study in general: SARS-CoV-2-driven expansion was significantly weaker in crossreactive than monoreactive clones.

Cryopreserved PBMCs were CD4-enriched, then split into naive and memory cells. Notes on this clone: Its antigen is not known.

Deep TCR-beta sequencing used DNA from uncultured naive and memory CD4+ T cells. Assay: immunoSEQ multiplex PCR; the TCRdb copy retains only in-frame clones and omits some. The sample has around 11,000 clones, 85% to 90% seen once; the top ten hold 2.2%. Sequencing was performed on naive CD4+ T cells from PBMCs. As for subset: naive CD4+ T cells isolated by negative enrichment. The TCR was taken from an adult with COVID-19.

The CDR3 bases are TGTGCCAGCAGTTCCCGACGGAGGGGAAGTGAAAAACTGTTTTTT. Translated, it gives CASSSRRRGSEKLFF. The J gene is TRBJ1-4, the V gene TRBV11-2; a weak D match, TRBD1 (5 bases). Trimming stripped 6 bases from V and 7 bases from J, with 18 bases between. This CDR3 has 15 residues. Germline loops: CDR1 SGHAT, CDR2 FQNNGV.